This TCR beta chain was retrieved from a study of T cell repertoires in cytomegalovirus infection. Study context: From public TCR beta signatures came an indication of both CMV infection and matching HLA type.

TCRdb processed the reads anew with MiXCR; each CDR3 protein has one entry. The sample consists of 300,000 to 400,000 distinct CDR3 sequences, around 9.5% of them appearing once. General study points: Summed frequency of shared TCR beta families picked out CMV carriers who also had the relevant HLA. HLA-C-restricted CMV clonotypes gave the most frequent clonotype in two of eight donors.

Points on this clonotype: No antigen is known for it.

There are 13 residues in the CDR3. With 7 bases clipped from V and 5 bases from J, the junction kept 7 bases outside the gene matches. CDR1 is MNHEY, CDR2 SVGEGT, per germline. The source material was PBMCs. V usage is TRBV6-2 or TRBV6-3 and J usage is TRBJ1-1; TRBD1 agrees at 7 bases. The sequence was collected from a human donor in good health (CMV status not recorded). Some clones in this sample may be carry-over from other donors' samples. The chain's CDR3 is CASTQGVWTEAFF. CDR3 in DNA: TGTGCCAGCACTCAGGGGGTTTGGACTGAAGCTTTCTTT.